This T cell receptor (beta chain) was recorded in a study of T-cell reconstitution after alpha-beta-depleted transplantation in children. The CDR3 runs 14 residues. The ends were cut back, 4 bases at V and 3 bases at J, with 14 bases in the middle. Germline lookup yields CDR1 SGHDT and CDR2 YYEEEE. The TCRbeta library was prepared with unique molecular identifiers. One entry per CDR3 protein results from TCRdb running MiXCR on the PCR reads. Here the sample spans 200,000 to 250,000 distinct CDR3 sequences, about 8.8% being singletons. Ten or more counts support this clonotype. The sample was PBMCs from the stem cell graft donor, taken from the stem cell graft. This sequence originates from a human donor who donated a stem cell graft to a child with SCID. The chain recombines TRBV5-6 with TRBJ2-7; maybe TRBD1 (5 bases). The CDR3 DNA sequence: TGTGCCAGCAGCCTAATGACAGAAATCTACGAGCAGTACTTC. It is translated as CASSLMTEIYEQYF.